A single sample is the source of the 9 T cell receptor beta chains below, sequenced in a study of cytomegalovirus exposure and HLA in healthy donors. 13 Jbeta primers and 60 Vbeta primers were used for the PCR. Sequencing was performed with immunoSEQ multiplex PCR; in TCRdb, only in-frame clones are kept and a portion is missing. The sample totals some 75,000 clones; its top ten clones hold 4.5% to 5%. Sequencing input: PBMCs. These receptor sequences come from a man in his forties in good health and CMV-seronegative.

This chain joins TRBV4-3 and TRBJ2-1; no firm D call. There are 18 residues in the CDR3. V lost 3 bases to trimming and J lost 0 bases, with 18 bases between them. Germline loops: CDR1 LGHNA, CDR2 YSLEER. The DNA for the CDR3 is TGCGCCAGCAGCCATCCCGGAGTCGACTTGAGCTCCTACAATGAGCAGTTCTTC. Translation: CASSHPGVDLSSYNEQFF.

About this clone: Other DNA sequences in the sample encode the same CDR3. The gene calls are TRBV6-5 and TRBJ1-2; possibly TRBD1 for D (6 bases). V was shortened by 5 bases and J by 8 bases, with 15 bases between the two germline ends. From germline, CDR1 is MNHEY and CDR2 SVGAGI. The CDR3 contains 13 residues. The CDR3 loop is CASSPGTTGGYTF. Here the CDR3 DNA reads TGTGCCAGCAGTCCGGGGACAACGGGGGGCTACACCTTC.

The chain combines TRBV5-5 with TRBJ2-7; 10 nucleotides line up with TRBD1. This CDR3 spans 16 amino acids. In germline, CDR1 is SGHKS, CDR2 YYEKEE (reference sequence). V lost 3 bases, J lost 2 bases, and 8 bases stayed unmatched. The chain's CDR3 is CASSSPTGGRTYEQYF. Written as DNA, the CDR3 is TGTGCCAGCAGCTCACCGACAGGGGGCCGAACCTACGAGCAGTACTTC. The whole variable domain, remainder taken from reference TRBV5-5 and TRBJ2-7, is DAGVTQSPTHLIKTRGQQVTLRCSPISGHKSVSWYQQVLGQGPQFIFQYYEKEERGRGNFPDRFSARQFPNYSSELNVNALLLGDSALYLCASSSPTGGRTYEQYFGPGTRLTVT.

The V gene is TRBV10-3, the J gene TRBJ1-2; D unresolved. The CDR3 loop spans 14 amino acids. Germline assignment: CDR1 ENHRY and CDR2 SYGVKD. Trimming took 3 bases from V and 1 from J, leaving 9 bases between them. Here the CDR3 DNA reads TGTGCCATCAGTGATGGTGCGAGTAACTATGGCTACACCTTC. Amino acids: CAISDGASNYGYTF.

J is TRBJ1-3 and V is TRBV7-2; D is ambiguous. CDR1 is SGHTA, CDR2 FQGNSA, per germline. CDR3 size: 15 residues. The germline V and J ends were trimmed by 4 bases and 0 bases, with 10 bases remaining between them. CDR3 sequence (DNA): TGTGCCAGCAGCTCCGAGCTAATCTCTGGAAACACCATATATTTT. As protein: CASSSELISGNTIYF.

The chain couples TRBV13 to TRBJ2-7, with a possible D match to TRBD1 (5 bases). The CDR3 runs 15 residues. V was cut by 2 bases and J by 7 bases, with 18 bases left in between. The V gene's germline CDR1 is PRHDT and CDR2 FYEKMQ (reference sequence). Written as DNA, the CDR3 is TGTGCCAGCAGCTTAAATTGGGGCACTAACGGGGAGCAGTACTTC. Protein: CASSLNWGTNGEQYF. Using reference TRBV13 and TRBJ2-7 for the parts outside the CDR3, the full variable domain is AAGVIQSPRHLIKEKRETATLKCYPIPRHDTVYWYQQGPGQDPQFLISFYEKMQSDKGSIPDRFSAQQFSDYHSELNMSSLELGDSALYFCASSLNWGTNGEQYFGPGTRLTVT.

The genes are TRBV4-2 and TRBJ2-1; 8 bases are shared with TRBD2. Germline assignment: CDR1 LGHNA and CDR2 YNFKEQ. V was pared by 0 bases and J by 4 bases, with 5 bases of the junction left unmatched. CDR3 size: 16 residues. The CDR3 is CASSQDGAGGYNEQFF. For the CDR3, the DNA is TGTGCCAGCAGCCAAGATGGGGCGGGGGGTTACAATGAGCAGTTCTTC.

The gene calls are TRBV5-1 and TRBJ2-2, with D maybe TRBD2 (6 bases). Germline CDR1 and CDR2: SGHRS and YFSETQ. Trimming cost V 4 bases and J 5 bases, with 15 bases left between them. The length of the CDR3 is 15 residues. The chain's CDR3 is CASSAMAGPTGELFF. The CDR3 DNA is TGCGCCAGCAGCGCCATGGCGGGGCCGACCGGGGAGCTGTTTTTT. The full variable domain, completed using reference TRBV5-1 and TRBJ2-2, is KAGVTQTPRYLIKTRGQQVTLSCSPISGHRSVSWYQQTPGQGLQFLFEYFSETQRNKGNFPGRFSGRQFSNSRSEMNVSTLELGDSALYLCASSAMAGPTGELFFGEGSRLTVL.

The CDR3 sequence is CASSPDGGTGTSREQYF. The CDR3 region has the DNA TGTGCCAGCAGCCCCGATGGGGGGACCGGGACTAGCAGGGAGCAGTACTTC. The chain combines TRBV5-6 with TRBJ2-7, with TRBD2 matching over 9 bases. Germline trimming cut 4 bases from V and 7 bases from J; bases unmatched to any gene: 18. This CDR3 region has 17 residues. Per the germline V gene, CDR1 is SGHDT and CDR2 is YYEEEE.